Presented here are 7 T cell receptor beta chains from one specimen sequenced in a study of shared clonotypes between healthy human individuals. Data came from immunoSEQ multiplex PCR; TCRdb stores just in-frame clones and leaves some out. Of around 2,000,000 clones in the sample, just over 90% are singletons; the top ten hold 1.7%. CD45RO negativity and positive selection for CCR7 defined naive CD8 cells, a population that excluded terminally differentiated effector memory CD45RA+ cells. Source material: naive CD8+ T cells from PBMCs. The receptors derive from a man between 18 and 29 years old in good health. Some clones in this sample may be carry-over from other donors' samples.

This clone was picked up one time. The chain joins TRBV19 to TRBJ2-1; 7 nucleotides agree with TRBD2. V dropped 0 bases and J dropped 0; count of bases not matched to a gene: 8. Germline V gene lookup returns CDR1 LNHDA and CDR2 SQIVND (reference sequence). The CDR3 loop spans 18 amino acids. CDR3 sequence (DNA): TGTGCCAGTAGTATAGATTGGGCTAGCGGAGGCTCCTACAATGAGCAGTTCTTC. Translation: CASSIDWASGGSYNEQFF.

This clone was observed a handful of times. J is TRBJ1-5 and V is TRBV27; 8 positions agree with TRBD1. The V gene's germline CDR1 is MNHEY and CDR2 SMNVEV (reference sequence). The CDR3 extends over 16 amino acids. Losses at the gene ends were 5 bases for V and 0 bases for J; bases not matched to a gene: 6. CDR3 region: CASSDRGGYSNQPQHF. In DNA form, the CDR3 reads TGTGCCAGCAGTGACAGGGGAGGGTATAGCAATCAGCCCCAGCATTTT.

The rearrangement uses TRBV28 and TRBJ2-1, with 7 positions matching TRBD1. The ends lost 8 bases at V and 0 bases at J; junction bases unmatched: 10. The CDR3 consists of 16 residues. Germline V gene lookup returns CDR1 MDHEN and CDR2 SYDVKM. CDR3 DNA: TGTGCCAGCGGAACTTACAGGGGCAGCTCCTACAATGAGCAGTTCTTC. Its protein is CASGTYRGSSYNEQFF.

This chain joins TRBV7-3 and TRBJ2-1; TRBD2 matches 9 bases. CDR1 and CDR2 (germline): SGHTA, FQGTGA. V lost 5 bases, J lost 8 bases, and 10 bases stayed unmatched. This CDR3 contains 15 residues. The chain's CDR3 is CASSLEGSGSDEQFF. The CDR3 DNA reads as TGTGCCAGCAGCCTAGAAGGTAGCGGGAGCGATGAGCAGTTCTTC.

This clone was seen once. The rearrangement links TRBV27 to TRBJ2-3; tentative D call: TRBD1 (6 bases). Trimming removed 2 bases at V and 1 base at J, with 13 bases between. This CDR3 is 16 amino acids long. The V gene's germline CDR1 is MNHEY and CDR2 SMNVEV (reference sequence). The CDR3 DNA is TGTGCCAGCAGTTTAGGGGCCGGACAGCGCACAGATACGCAGTATTTT. It codes for CASSLGAGQRTDTQYF.

The chain employs TRBV10-3 and TRBJ1-5; possibly TRBD1 for D (6 bases). CDR3 length equals 13 residues. The germline CDR1 and CDR2 sequences are ENHRY and SYGVKD. Trimming took off 6 bases at V and 2 bases at J, with 8 bases between the two ends. The CDR3 bases are TGTGCCATCAGAAGGGGGGGCAATCAGCCCCAGCATTTT. Its protein product is CAIRRGGNQPQHF.

This chain connects TRBV11-3 to TRBJ2-3, with TRBD1 matching 10 bases. Unmatched junction bases numbered 2, after V lost 1 base and J lost 1 base. Germline-derived CDR1 and CDR2 are SGHNT and YENEEA. The CDR3 consists of 16 residues. In DNA, the CDR3 is TGTGCCAGCAGCTTAGCCGGGACAGGGGGCACAGATACGCAGTATTTT. This gives the protein CASSLAGTGGTDTQYF.